A selection of T cell receptor beta chains follows, all from one sample in a study of OX40 agonist ivuxolimab in advanced cancers. This table comes from immunoSEQ multiplex PCR, and its TCRdb copy is limited to in-frame clones, with some not included. The repertoire consists of some 72,000 clones, with roughly 92% occurring once and the leading ten covering around 2.8%. This sample comprised CD4+ or CD8+ T cells sorted from blood, obtained in a trial of the OX40 agonist ivuxolimab. Receptors were obtained from an adult with an advanced solid tumor such as melanoma, head and neck, liver or kidney cancer. Both conserved end residues are trimmed from each CDR3.

v_gene,j_gene,CDR3aa
TRBV15,TRBJ2-2,ATSRDPPPSGELF
TRBV19,TRBJ1-2,ASSAYPGGYT
TRBV19,TRBJ1-1,ASSPSDRGSHTEAF
TRBV27,TRBJ2-5,ASTRLGGTGVWETQY
TRBV10-1,TRBJ2-2,ASSDPTGRTGELF
TRBV19,TRBJ1-1,ASRNLGGWTEAF
TRBV18,TRBJ2-1,ASSPGQYNEQF
TRBV6-5,TRBJ2-2,ASSYLALNTGELF
TRBV5-6,TRBJ2-7,ASSPLAGTSYEQY
TRBV5-4,TRBJ1-1,ASSWDRNTEAF
TRBV5-4,TRBJ2-7,ASSSNSYEQY
TRBV11-2,TRBJ2-5,ASSFGSQETQY
TRBV5-4,TRBJ1-2,ASSPRGSGNYGYT
TRBV30,TRBJ1-5,AWSAGASNQPQH
TRBV11-3,TRBJ2-1,ASSLDYSLGEQF
TRBV5-1,TRBJ1-6,ASSPGQGEAPLH
TRBV5-1,TRBJ1-1,ASSLGQGMNTEAF
TRBV7-9,TRBJ1-2,ASSLVGRGLEGYT
TRBV27,TRBJ2-1,ASSPGLAVAYNEQF
TRBV6-1,TRBJ1-6,ASSVGGWDTSPLH
TRBV5-1,TRBJ2-3,ASSGEGGLSTDTQY
TRBV19,TRBJ1-4,ASTDRGATNEKLF
TRBV4-2,TRBJ2-1,ASSQDPSGSINEQF
TRBV5-6,TRBJ2-7,ASSLALVTYEQY
TRBV28,TRBJ2-7,ASSPRTGYEQY
TRBV2,TRBJ2-6,ASSAPDRVGSGANVLT
TRBV7-2,TRBJ2-3,ASSLSPRSGGFNTQY
TRBV18,TRBJ1-5,ASSPGGNQPQH
TRBV19,TRBJ2-7,ASRPGAGDTYEQY
TRBV7-2,TRBJ2-7,ASSRPLSYEQY
TRBV10-3,TRBJ2-7,AISEWGYEQY
TRBV2,TRBJ1-1,ASKASTENTEAF
TRBV27,TRBJ1-1,ASSSTGLLKNTEAF
TRBV6-6,TRBJ1-1,ASSYGVGGRNTEAF
TRBV6-1,TRBJ2-1,ASSGGVAASFQQF
TRBV19,TRBJ1-5,ASSPDPSAGKGDQPQH
TRBV7-8,TRBJ1-6,ASSLIDAYNSPLH
TRBV5-1,TRBJ1-4,ASSVGTGSEKLF
TRBV30,TRBJ2-4,AWLNPGAKNIQY
TRBV6-1,TRBJ1-5,ASSRDKSNQPQH
TRBV6-5,TRBJ1-3,ASSYSGLPGNTIY
TRBV19,TRBJ2-1,ASSRAESGGGYNEQF
TRBV6-1,TRBJ1-1,ASSPRKGLNTEAF
TRBV6-6,TRBJ1-1,ASLKWGKNTEAF
TRBV5-1,TRBJ2-2,ASSGRRQHNTGELF
TRBV5-1,TRBJ2-7,ASSLSTANYEQY
TRBV15,TRBJ1-1,ATSRGGSNTEAF
TRBV7-9,TRBJ1-4,ASSTGLGGEKLF
TRBV18,TRBJ2-1,ASSPNPQGYNEQF
TRBV5-5,TRBJ2-2,ASKREGNTGELF
TRBV7-8,TRBJ2-7,ASSRNTGFTHEQY
TRBV11-3,TRBJ1-1,ASSLAASAEAF
TRBV30,TRBJ1-2,AWSVPLAGRANYGYT
TRBV2,TRBJ2-7,ASVLEGEIGGNEQY
TRBV5-5,TRBJ1-1,ASSLEQNSFVTEAF
TRBV5-1,TRBJ1-6,ASSLGEGNSPLH